One sample yielded the 30 T cell receptor beta chains listed below, sequenced in a study of T cell responses to AZD1222 COVID-19 vaccine. Assay: immunoSEQ multiplex PCR; the TCRdb copy retains only in-frame clones and omits some. The sample has around 140,000 clones, roughly 90% seen once; the top ten hold under 2%. The input for sequencing was peripheral blood, taken 28 days after the second AZD1222 dose. Source of these receptors: an adult who received the AZD1222 COVID-19 vaccine.

This clone came up once. The genes are TRBV14 and TRBJ2-3; maybe TRBD2 (6 bases). Germline values: CDR1 SGHDN, CDR2 FVKESK. The CDR3 covers 15 residues. Trimming cost V 5 bases and J 0 bases, with 12 bases left between them. The CDR3 spells CASSSRGSSTDTQYF. The CDR3 DNA sequence: TGTGCCAGCAGCTCCCGGGGGTCTAGCACAGATACGCAGTATTTT.

The rearrangement links TRBV5-5 to TRBJ1-3; no firm D call. Germline V gene sequence: CDR1 SGHKS, CDR2 YYEKEE (reference sequence). The V end lost 0 bases, the J end lost 3 bases, and 13 bases lay between the germline ends. CDR3 length: 16 residues. CDR3 nucleotide sequence: TGTGCCAGCAGCTTGGTCGTTCCGGGGAGTGGAAACACCATATATTTT. Encoded protein: CASSLVVPGSGNTIYF.

The chain carries TRBV2 and TRBJ2-3; 10 bases are a match to TRBD1. The trim removed 6 bases at V and 1 base at J, leaving 1 base unmatched. CDR3 length equals 14 residues. Germline CDR1 and CDR2: SNHLY and FYNNEI. The CDR3 here is CASSGTGGTDTQYF. The CDR3 nucleotides are TGTGCCAGCAGCGGGACAGGGGGCACAGATACGCAGTATTTT.

This clone was seen only once. The gene calls are TRBV28 and TRBJ2-1, with unresolved D. Trimming left V 2 bases short and J 5 bases short, with 4 bases between. The CDR3 length is 12 residues. The germline V gene has CDR1 MDHEN and CDR2 SYDVKM. The CDR3 sequence is CASSLGNNEQFF. CDR3 coding DNA: TGTGCCAGCAGTTTAGGTAACAATGAGCAGTTCTTC.

V usage is TRBV19 and J usage is TRBJ1-3, with a weak D call TRBD1 (5 bases). The CDR3 runs 15 residues. Trimming pared 5 bases from V and 6 bases from J, leaving 17 bases between. Germline V gene sequence: CDR1 LNHDA, CDR2 SQIVND (reference sequence). The CDR3 coding sequence is TGTGCCAGTAGTTATCCGGACCCAGGGATAAACACCATATATTTT. Translated, it gives CASSYPDPGINTIYF.

The count of this clone is one. V usage is TRBV9 and J usage is TRBJ2-7; 8 positions match TRBD2. With 4 bases clipped from V and 2 bases from J, the junction kept 11 bases outside the gene matches. Germline V gives CDR1 SGDLS, CDR2 YYNGEE. CDR3 length: 16 amino acids. The DNA of the CDR3 is TGTGCCAGCAGCCTACGGGAGGGCTTAACCCCCTACGAGCAGTACTTC. This sequence encodes CASSLREGLTPYEQYF.

This chain connects TRBV5-6 to TRBJ2-7, with TRBD1 matching over 7 bases. The V segment lost 2 bases and the J segment 2 bases; nucleotides outside the gene matches: 7. The CDR3 extends over 15 amino acids. Germline CDR1 is SGHDT and CDR2 is YYEEEE. The CDR3 spells CASSFFRQGAYEQYF. CDR3 sequence (DNA): TGTGCCAGCAGCTTTTTTCGGCAGGGGGCCTACGAGCAGTACTTC.

The J gene is TRBJ1-2, the V gene TRBV11-2; 7 positions match TRBD1. The V segment lost 3 bases and the J segment 7 bases; nucleotides outside the gene matches: 5. The CDR3 is 13 residues long. Looked up from germline, CDR1 is SGHAT and CDR2 is FQNNGV. The CDR3 DNA reads TGTGCCAGCAGCTTTGGACAGGTGGCTGGCTACACCTTC. Amino acid sequence: CASSFGQVAGYTF.

The V gene is TRBV5-5, the J gene TRBJ1-1; D ambiguous. CDR3 size: 13 residues. Trimming took off 1 base at V and 3 bases at J, with 7 bases between the two ends. Germline V gene lookup returns CDR1 SGHKS and CDR2 YYEKEE (reference sequence). The CDR3 loop reads CASSLMRDTEAFF. The CDR3 DNA reads as TGTGCCAGCAGCTTGATGAGGGACACTGAAGCTTTCTTT.

The genes are TRBV15 and TRBJ1-1, with 7 bases lining up with TRBD1. The CDR3 extends over 14 amino acids. J lost 6 bases, V lost 1 base, and 5 bases had no gene match. Germline-derived CDR1 and CDR2 are LNHNV and YYDKDF (reference sequence). The CDR3 DNA sequence: TGTGCCACCAGCAGAGGGGAGGGGGCGTCTGAAGCTTTCTTT. This codes for CATSRGEGASEAFF.

This clone has a single count. The J gene is TRBJ2-7, the V gene TRBV6-2 or TRBV6-3; possibly TRBD1 for D (5 bases). V was trimmed by 0 bases and J by 2 bases, leaving 8 bases between them. The CDR3 runs to 14 residues. Germline-derived CDR1 and CDR2 are MNHEY and SVGEGT. The CDR3 region is CASSYSGPPYEQYV. DNA for the CDR3: TGTGCCAGCAGTTACTCGGGGCCTCCCTACGAGCAGTACGTC.

The V gene is TRBV6-5, the J gene TRBJ2-2; maybe TRBD2 (5 bases). V was shortened by 6 bases and J by 0 bases, with 5 bases between the two germline ends. The germline CDR1 and CDR2 sequences are MNHEY and SVGAGI. The CDR3 consists of 13 residues. CDR3 nucleotides: TGTGCCAGCAGGACTACGAACACCGGGGAGCTGTTTTTT. This encodes CASRTTNTGELFF.

The chain is built from TRBV5-4 and TRBJ2-1; 12 positions match TRBD2. V lost 3 bases to trimming and J lost 4 bases; unmatched junction nucleotides: 8. Germline lookup yields CDR1 SGHNT and CDR2 YYREEE (reference sequence). The CDR3 totals 17 residues. CDR3 DNA sequence: TGTGCCAGCAGCTCTAGCGGGAGGGCCAGGTTTTACAATGAGCAGTTCTTC. Translating gives CASSSSGRARFYNEQFF.

This clone was picked up a small number of times. The rearrangement joins TRBV19 to TRBJ2-1, with D possibly being TRBD1 or TRBD2 (5 bases each). The CDR3 length is 16 residues. V lost 6 bases and J lost 1, with 16 bases in between. Germline values: CDR1 LNHDA, CDR2 SQIVND (reference sequence). The CDR3 reads CASSPPRGRSYNEQFF. DNA of the CDR3: TGTGCCAGTAGCCCCCCTAGGGGACGGTCCTACAATGAGCAGTTCTTC.

V usage is TRBV11-2 and J usage is TRBJ2-3; TRBD1 matches 7 bases. The CDR3 extends over 15 amino acids. Germline lookup yields CDR1 SGHAT and CDR2 FQNNGV. V was pared by 1 base and J by 5 bases, with 6 bases of the junction left unmatched. For the CDR3, the DNA is TGTGCCAGCAGCTTAGCCGACAGGGTAGGAGATACGCAGTATTTT. Translating gives CASSLADRVGDTQYF.

J is TRBJ1-1 and V is TRBV2; no definite D call. Germline V gene data show CDR1 as SNHLY and CDR2 as FYNNEI. The CDR3 has 14 amino acids. The V end lost 7 bases, the J end lost 5 bases, and 17 bases lay between the germline ends. The CDR3 here is CASIEYGWVTEAFF. DNA for the CDR3: TGTGCCAGCATCGAGTACGGGTGGGTGACTGAAGCTTTCTTT.

V is TRBV3-1 (or the pseudogene TRBV3-2) and J is TRBJ2-7; unclear D gene. The length of the CDR3 is 13 residues. Germline CDR1 is LGHDT and CDR2 is YNNKEL (reference sequence). The V gene lost 0 bases and the J gene lost 13 bases, with 16 bases spanning the gap. In DNA, the CDR3 is TGTGCCAGCAGCCAAGATGTATCCCGGATCCTATACGTC. Its protein is CASSQDVSRILYV.

The chain recombines TRBV2 with TRBJ1-1; TRBD1 aligns across 7 bases. The CDR3 covers 14 residues. J gave up 1 base and V 7 bases, and 6 bases lay outside the gene matches. CDR1 SNHLY and CDR2 FYNNEI come from the germline V gene. This CDR3 is CASKPGGRNTEAFF. The DNA for the CDR3 is TGTGCCAGCAAGCCAGGGGGAAGGAACACTGAAGCTTTCTTT. The variable domain in full, with the rest retrieved from reference TRBV2 and TRBJ1-1, is EPEVTQTPSHQVTQMGQEVILRCVPISNHLYFYWYRQILGQKVEFLVSFYNNEISEKSEIFDDQFSVERPDGSNFTLKIRSTKLEDSAMYFCASKPGGRNTEAFFGQGTRLTVV.

The chain uses TRBV7-6 and TRBJ2-3, with a possible D match to TRBD2 (6 bases). CDR3 length: 15 amino acids. Trimming removed 5 bases from V and 1 base from J, with 13 bases in between. CDR1 and CDR2 from the germline V gene are SGHVS and FNYEAQ. CDR3 loop: CASSPAGTGTDTQYF. CDR3 in DNA: TGTGCCAGCAGCCCCGCGGGGACCGGCACAGATACGCAGTATTTT.

Of note for this clone: Within the sample, other DNA sequences also encode this same CDR3. The V and J genes are TRBV5-4 and TRBJ1-3; D gene uncertain. CDR3 length: 15 residues. CDR1 and CDR2 from the germline V gene are SGHNT and YYREEE (reference sequence). Trimming pared 0 bases from V and 0 bases from J, leaving 7 bases between. In DNA, the CDR3 is TGTGCCAGCAGCTTGGCCGGAGGCTCTGGAAACACCATATATTTT. This sequence encodes CASSLAGGSGNTIYF.

J is TRBJ1-2 and V is TRBV7-9, with 7 nucleotides matching TRBD1. Trimming took 5 bases from V and 2 from J; bases not matched to a gene: 5. The CDR3 totals 14 residues. Germline values: CDR1 SEHNR, CDR2 FQNEAQ (reference sequence). CDR3 amino acids: CASSLKGANYGYTF. The CDR3, as DNA: TGTGCCAGCAGCCTTAAGGGGGCAAACTATGGCTACACCTTC.

The chain is built from TRBV5-1 and TRBJ1-2; possible D gene TRBD1, 5 bases. The CDR3 has 13 residues. Germline loops: CDR1 SGHRS, CDR2 YFSETQ. Between the trimmed V and J ends, which lost 4 bases and 5 bases, there was a span of 12 bases. CDR3 in DNA: TGCGCCAGCAGCCCGGGGCAGGAGTATGGCTACACCTTC. Encoded protein: CASSPGQEYGYTF.

V gene TRBV10-3 combines with J gene TRBJ1-6, with unresolved D. The CDR3 is 15 residues long. The germline V gene encodes CDR1 ENHRY and CDR2 SYGVKD. Trimming removed 0 bases from V and 9 bases from J, with 12 bases in between. Written as DNA, the CDR3 is TGTGCCATCAGTGAGTCGACTCCTGGGATTTCACCCCTCCACTTT. Its protein is CAISESTPGISPLHF.

This rearrangement joins TRBV11-2 to TRBJ2-1; TRBD2 matches at 8 bases. The germline gives CDR1 SGHAT, CDR2 FQNNGV. J gave up 8 bases and V 3 bases, and 9 bases lay outside the gene matches. The CDR3 is made up of 15 amino acids. CDR3 protein: CASSFETGGVDEQFF. As DNA, the CDR3 is TGTGCCAGCAGCTTCGAAACGGGAGGGGTCGATGAGCAGTTCTTC.

The chain employs TRBV30 and TRBJ1-1; TRBD1 aligns across 7 bases. The CDR3 is 13 residues long. The germline gives CDR1 GTSNPN, CDR2 SVGIG (reference sequence). J gave up 6 bases and V 2 bases, and 6 bases lay outside the gene matches. The CDR3 loop is CAWSHAGGSEAFF. In nucleotides, the CDR3 is TGTGCCTGGAGTCATGCAGGGGGTTCTGAAGCTTTCTTT.

This chain connects TRBV14 to TRBJ1-1; D not resolved. CDR1 and CDR2 (germline): SGHDN, FVKESK. V lost 0 bases and J lost 4, with 12 bases in between. This CDR3 spans 15 amino acids. CDR3 loop: CASSQDRGRFTEAFF. The CDR3 region has the DNA TGTGCCAGCAGCCAAGATCGAGGGAGGTTCACTGAAGCTTTCTTT.

The rearrangement uses TRBV7-2 and TRBJ2-3; D possibly corresponds to TRBD2 (6 bases). Germline lookup yields CDR1 SGHTA and CDR2 FQGNSA. The V gene lost 5 bases and the J gene lost 1 base, with 13 bases spanning the gap. The CDR3 has 15 amino acids. This CDR3 reads CASSVTGTGTDTQYF. The CDR3 nucleotides read TGTGCCAGCAGCGTAACCGGGACTGGCACAGATACGCAGTATTTT.

The chain carries TRBV19 and TRBJ1-1; TRBD1 is a possible D gene (5 bases). This CDR3 spans 15 amino acids. Trimming pared 5 bases from V and 1 base from J, leaving 14 bases between. Germline values: CDR1 LNHDA, CDR2 SQIVND (reference sequence). CDR3 sequence reads: CASSARAITNTEAFF. The CDR3 DNA is TGTGCCAGTAGTGCCAGGGCCATCACGAACACTGAAGCTTTCTTT.

This clone has only one observation. The chain recombines TRBV5-1 with TRBJ2-4; TRBD1 agrees at 7 bases. V was pared by 0 bases and J by 8 bases, with 2 bases of the junction left unmatched. Germline lookup yields CDR1 SGHRS and CDR2 YFSETQ. The CDR3 consists of 13 residues. The CDR3 bases are TGCGCCAGCAGCTTGGCACAGGGGCACATTCAGTACTTC. Translation gives CASSLAQGHIQYF.

The V and J genes are TRBV7-2 and TRBJ2-2; TRBD2 might be the D (5 bases). Germline CDR1 is SGHTA and CDR2 is FQGNSA. V was trimmed by 5 bases and J by 0 bases, leaving 13 bases between them. CDR3 length equals 16 residues. The CDR3 DNA sequence: TGTGCCAGCAGCAGGTACAGCGGTCCGAACACCGGGGAGCTGTTTTTT. Protein sequence: CASSRYSGPNTGELFF.